A selection of T cell receptor beta chains follows, all from one sample in a study of blood T cell repertoires in COVID-19. Generated by immunoSEQ multiplex PCR, the TCRdb table keeps only in-frame clones and is missing some. The table includes fewer than 350,000 clones, roughly 85% detected once. Sequenced input: PBMCs or T cells enriched from blood (not recorded which). The origin of the receptors is a woman in her forties with acute COVID-19. The CDR3 runs from the conserved cysteine through the conserved F or W. D genes are given only for firm matches. Clone size is stated in some rows and not others, as once, few, many or a class when expanded.

d_call,v_call,clone_size,j_call,cdr3_nt,cdr3_aa
NA,TRBV19,NA,TRBJ1-1,TGTGCCAGTACCCTTACCTTACAGGGTATTACTGAAGCTTTCTTT,CASTLTLQGITEAFF
TRBD1,TRBV4-2,NA,TRBJ1-2,TGTGCCAGCAGCCAAGAGATGACAGGGTTTATGGATGGCTACACCTTC,CASSQEMTGFMDGYTF
TRBD2,TRBV2,NA,TRBJ2-1,TGTGCCAGCAGTGGGCTAGCGGTATCAAACAATGAGCAGTTCTTC,CASSGLAVSNNEQFF
TRBD1,TRBV19,NA,TRBJ1-1,TGTGCCAGTAGTTTGGACAGGGTGAACACTGAAGCTTTCTTT,CASSLDRVNTEAFF
NA,TRBV6-2/TRBV6-3,few,TRBJ2-5,TGTGCCAGCAGTTACTTTAGCGAAGAGACCCAGTACTTC,CASSYFSEETQYF
NA,TRBV19,NA,TRBJ2-1,TGTGCCAGTAGTAGGCTAGCTGATGAGCAGTTCTTC,CASSRLADEQFF
NA,TRBV5-6,NA,TRBJ1-4,TGTGCCAGCAGCTTGATTACAGTTAATGAAAAACTGTTTTTT,CASSLITVNEKLFF
TRBD1,TRBV4-2,NA,TRBJ2-1,TGTGCCAGCAGCCAAGATCGGGCAGGGGGCGCGGGTGAGCAGTTCTTC,CASSQDRAGGAGEQFF
NA,TRBV19,NA,TRBJ1-4,TGTGCCAGTAGCCTCAGGGGCACTAATGAAAAACTGTTTTTT,CASSLRGTNEKLFF
NA,TRBV9,NA,TRBJ1-1,TGTGCCAGCAGCGTAGCAGGGGTGAACACTGAAGCTTTCTTT,CASSVAGVNTEAFF
TRBD1,TRBV6-2/TRBV6-3,NA,TRBJ2-7,TGTGCCAGCAGTTTTCTTACCGGGACAGGGAAGGGCTACGAGCAGTACTTC,CASSFLTGTGKGYEQYF
NA,TRBV7-9,NA,TRBJ1-6,TGTGCCAGCAGCTCGACTAGCTCCTATAATTCACCCCTCCACTTT,CASSSTSSYNSPLHF
NA,TRBV14,NA,TRBJ1-4,TGTGCCAGCAGCCAAGAGGGACGGGACGGAGGGGATCAACTGTTTTTT,CASSQEGRDGGDQLFF
NA,TRBV19,NA,TRBJ2-1,TGTGCCAGTAGTAGGGCTCGGTGGGTTCTCAATGAGCAGTTCTTC,CASSRARWVLNEQFF
TRBD1,TRBV7-9,NA,TRBJ2-3,TGTGCCAGCAGCTTAGTTGGGACAGCATACACAGATACGCAGTATTTT,CASSLVGTAYTDTQYF
TRBD2,TRBV6-5,NA,TRBJ2-1,TGTGCCAGCAGTTTTAGCGGGGGGAACAATGAGCAGTTCTTC,CASSFSGGNNEQFF
TRBD1,TRBV11-2,NA,TRBJ1-6,TGTGCCAGCAGCCCACGAATCGGACAGGGAATCACGACTTCACCCCTCCACTTT,CASSPRIGQGITTSPLHF
NA,TRBV5-1,NA,TRBJ1-6,TGCGCCAGCAGCTTGGATTCCGGGGTGCATTCACCCCTCCACTTT,CASSLDSGVHSPLHF
NA,TRBV12-3/TRBV12-4,NA,TRBJ2-7,TGTGCCAGCAGTTCCGTGGCACGCGAGCAGTACTTC,CASSSVAREQYF
TRBD2,TRBV7-2,NA,TRBJ2-7,TGTGCCAGCAGCTTGGGGACGGGGGGAAGCTCCTACGAGCAGTACTTC,CASSLGTGGSSYEQYF
TRBD1,TRBV28,few,TRBJ1-2,TGTGCCAGCGAGACCGGGACAGGGAACTATGGCTACACCTTC,CASETGTGNYGYTF
NA,TRBV2,NA,TRBJ1-1,TGTGCCAGCAGTTCCGCGGAGAACACTGAAGCTTTCTTT,CASSSAENTEAFF
TRBD2,TRBV28,NA,TRBJ2-5,TGTGCCAGCAGCCGCGACGGGGGGGTTATACGGACCCAGTACTTC,CASSRDGGVIRTQYF
NA,TRBV7-2,NA,TRBJ2-5,TGTGCCAGCAGCTTCGGCGGGCGCGGCGGAGAGACCCAGTACTTC,CASSFGGRGGETQYF
NA,TRBV3-1/TRBV3-2,NA,TRBJ1-4,TGTGCCAGCAGCCCAGAACCACAGGTGAACGAAAAACTGTTTTTT,CASSPEPQVNEKLFF
TRBD2,TRBV7-3,NA,TRBJ2-3,TGTGCCAGCAGCATGGGACTAGCGGGAGGAGTAGATACGCAGTATTTT,CASSMGLAGGVDTQYF
NA,TRBV10-1,NA,TRBJ1-1,TGCGCCAGCAGAAATACAGGGCTGAACACTGAAGCTTTCTTT,CASRNTGLNTEAFF
NA,TRBV19,NA,TRBJ1-5,TGTGCCAGTACCGATACTTGGGGGGGGGATAATCAGCCCCAGCATTTT,CASTDTWGGDNQPQHF
NA,TRBV21-1,NA,TRBJ2-5,TGTGCCAGCAGCAACGTGGCGGGGGGGCCGAAGGATCGGCAAGAGACCCAGTACTTC,CASSNVAGGPKDRQETQYF
TRBD2,TRBV3-1/TRBV3-2,NA,TRBJ2-1,TGTGCCAGCAGTCCGAGCGGGAGGGCCGGAGGAGAGCAGTTCTTC,CASSPSGRAGGEQFF
TRBD2,TRBV12-5,once,TRBJ2-2,TGTGCTAGTTCCGGGACTAGCGGGGGTTCCGACACCGGGGAGCTGTTTTTT,CASSGTSGGSDTGELFF
NA,TRBV2,NA,TRBJ2-3,TGTGCCAGCAGAATCACATTAGATACGCAGTATTTT,CASRITLDTQYF
TRBD2,TRBV12-5,NA,TRBJ2-1,TGTGCTAGTGGTTCTACGGGACTAGCGGCTTTATCCTACAATGAGCAGTTCTTC,CASGSTGLAALSYNEQFF
NA,TRBV15,NA,TRBJ1-2,TGTGCCACCAGCAGAGCGGACTATGGCTACACCTTC,CATSRADYGYTF
NA,TRBV11-2,NA,TRBJ2-7,TGTGCCAGCAGCTTTTCAGGGACCTACGAGCAGTACTTC,CASSFSGTYEQYF
TRBD1,TRBV29-1,NA,TRBJ1-6,TGCAGCGCTGCAGACAGGGCTAATTCACCCCTCCACTTT,CSAADRANSPLHF
NA,TRBV29-1,once,TRBJ1-5,TGCAGCGTGAGCTCAGGGAACCTAAATCAGCCCCAGCATTTT,CSVSSGNLNQPQHF
NA,TRBV6-1,NA,TRBJ2-7,TGTGCCAGCAGTGAAGCGTCACCACCCCGGGAGTACTTC,CASSEASPPREYF
TRBD1,TRBV6-1,NA,TRBJ1-4,TGTGCCAGCAGTGAATCGGACAGGGGGCGGGAAAAACTGTTTTTT,CASSESDRGREKLFF
TRBD1,TRBV9,once,TRBJ2-7,TGTGCCAGCAGCGCCACCGGGGCAGGGGGTTGGTACGAGCAGTACTTC,CASSATGAGGWYEQYF
TRBD1,TRBV4-1,NA,TRBJ2-1,TGCGCCAGCAGCCAAGGGGGGACAGGGGGCGGCAATGAGCAGTTCTTC,CASSQGGTGGGNEQFF
NA,TRBV9,NA,TRBJ2-7,TGTGCCAGCAGCCCAGATTGGGGGACAAGCTACGAGCAGTACTTC,CASSPDWGTSYEQYF
NA,TRBV27,NA,TRBJ1-6,TGTGCCAGCCGCAGAACATCCTATAATTCACCCCTCCACTTT,CASRRTSYNSPLHF
TRBD1,TRBV18,NA,TRBJ1-2,TGTGCCAGCCAAACGGACAGGGGACATGGCTACACCTTC,CASQTDRGHGYTF
NA,TRBV7-2,NA,TRBJ1-3,TGTGCCAGCACCCTTTCCGAGGGCACCATATATTTT,CASTLSEGTIYF
TRBD1,TRBV28,NA,TRBJ1-1,TGTGCCAGCAGTTTAGCAGGGGGCGGATTCGACACTGAAGCTTTCTTT,CASSLAGGGFDTEAFF
TRBD1,TRBV19,NA,TRBJ1-1,TGTGCCAGTAGTGACAGGGTCGTAGACACTGAAGCTTTCTTT,CASSDRVVDTEAFF
TRBD1,TRBV3-1/TRBV3-2,few,TRBJ2-2,TGTGCCAGCAGCCAAGAGCGGGACAGGATGTTAAGGGAGCTGTTTTTT,CASSQERDRMLRELFF
NA,TRBV3-1/TRBV3-2,NA,TRBJ2-6,TGTGCCAGCAGCCAAGTATCGTCAGTGGCCTCTGGGGCCAACGTCCTGACTTTC,CASSQVSSVASGANVLTF
NA,TRBV5-1,NA,TRBJ1-1,TGCGCCAGCAACCCCCTAGGGGAAATGAACACTGAAGCTTTCTTT,CASNPLGEMNTEAFF
NA,TRBV9,NA,TRBJ2-2,TGTGCCAGCAGCGCAGGAGGGACTCAAGCGTCCGGGGAGCTGTTTTTT,CASSAGGTQASGELFF
NA,TRBV4-3,NA,TRBJ2-7,TGCGCCAGCAGCCTGGACTACTCCTACGAGCAGTACTTC,CASSLDYSYEQYF
TRBD2,TRBV2,NA,TRBJ2-7,TGTGCCAGCAGTGACGGAAGCGGGGGGACTCGCGCGTACTTC,CASSDGSGGTRAYF
TRBD2,TRBV28,NA,TRBJ2-3,TGTGCCAGCAGTGTGGGGACTAGCCCCACAGATACGCAGTATTTT,CASSVGTSPTDTQYF